This is a list of T cell receptor beta chains from one sample in a study of early T cells in non-severe SARS-CoV-2 infection. TCRdb analysed the 5' RACE reads with MiXCR anew, one entry per CDR3 protein. The sample records approximately 79,000 distinct CDR3 sequences, about 13% being singletons. Sequencing was done on a sample of whole blood. The receptors were sampled from an adult who was a healthcare worker with PCR-confirmed SARS-CoV-2 infection or an uninfected control (not recorded which). Each CDR3 is given with its conserved first and last residue. A D gene is named only where the DNA matches it firmly. Expanded clones are given a class, and other clones once, few, many or no size at all.

V	J	D	size	DNA	CDR3
TRBV7-2	TRBJ2-1	-	-	TGTGCCAGCAGCTTTGTCTCCTACAATGAGCAGTTCTTC	CASSFVSYNEQFF
TRBV4-1	TRBJ2-5	-	many	TGCGCCAGCAGCCCCACTCTGTACCAAGAGACCCAGTACTTC	CASSPTLYQETQYF
TRBV12-3/TRBV12-4	TRBJ2-1	-	-	TGTGCCAGCAGTTTTTGGGACTCCCCTGAGTTCTTC	CASSFWDSPEFF
TRBV11-2	TRBJ2-1	-	many	TGTGCCAGCAGCTTAGATGGGGGAGAGTACAATGAGCAGTTCTTC	CASSLDGGEYNEQFF
TRBV6-5	TRBJ2-3	-	few	TGTGCCAGCAGCGGGACTTTTACAGATACGCAGTATTTT	CASSGTFTDTQYF
TRBV3-1	TRBJ2-2	-	many	TGTGCCAGCAGCCCGCTCCTACCGGACAGAAGGACCGGGGAGCTGTTTTTT	CASSPLLPDRRTGELFF
TRBV4-2	TRBJ1-2	-	many	TGTGCCAGCAGCCAAAGCTCCGAACAGATTGGATATGGCTACACCTTC	CASSQSSEQIGYGYTF
TRBV7-9	TRBJ1-2	-	few	TGTGCCAGCAGCCGTCCCCGAACAGGCAACTATGGCTACACCTTC	CASSRPRTGNYGYTF
TRBV7-9	TRBJ2-3	-	many	TGTGCCAGCAGCCCCATCTATGGCGAGACGGCTCCAGATACGCAGTATTTT	CASSPIYGETAPDTQYF
TRBV12-3/TRBV12-4	TRBJ2-7	-	few	TGTGCCAGCAGTTTTCAGGAACACGAGCAGTACTTC	CASSFQEHEQYF
TRBV5-4	TRBJ1-2	-	few	TGTGCCAGCAGCCGCGGACGGAACTATGGCTACACCTTC	CASSRGRNYGYTF
TRBV7-2	TRBJ2-1	-	-	TGTGCCAGCAGCTTAGGGGCCGCCGCCTACAATGAGCAGTTCTTC	CASSLGAAAYNEQFF
TRBV7-8	TRBJ2-7	-	-	TGTGCCAGCAGCTTATTACATTTGATTCAGATAATCCCCGCCGGCTACGAGCAGTACTTC	CASSLLHLIQIIPAGYEQYF
TRBV5-1	TRBJ1-2	TRBD1	-	TGCGCCAGCAGCCCTGGACAGGTAGGGGTGGACGGCTACACCTTC	CASSPGQVGVDGYTF
TRBV28	TRBJ1-4	-	few	TGTGCCAGCAGTTCAGCACAGACAAATGAAAAACTGTTTTTT	CASSSAQTNEKLFF
TRBV25-1	TRBJ2-7	-	-	TGTGCCAGCAGCCCGAGACCCTACGAGCAGTACTTC	CASSPRPYEQYF
TRBV6-2/TRBV6-3	TRBJ1-5	-	-	TGTGCCAGCAGCTTACCGGGACAAAGACAGCCCCAGCATTTT	CASSLPGQRQPQHF
TRBV7-9	TRBJ1-4	-	many	TGTGCCAGCAGCCGAGACAGAACGACAACTAATGAAAAACTGTTTTTT	CASSRDRTTTNEKLFF
TRBV12-3/TRBV12-4	TRBJ1-1	-	few	TGTGCCAGCAGTTTACCTAGGGCCCAGAACACTGAAGCTTTCTTT	CASSLPRAQNTEAFF
TRBV6-6	TRBJ2-3	-	-	TGTGCCAGCGAGCGGACGGGAGCGTTGGCAGATACGCAGTATTTT	CASERTGALADTQYF
TRBV7-9	TRBJ2-1	TRBD2	-	TGTGCCAGCAGCCCGGCTAGCGGGGGGTTCTCCTACAATGAGCAGTTCTTC	CASSPASGGFSYNEQFF
TRBV28	TRBJ2-5	TRBD1	many	TGTGCCAGCAGTTTTGCCGGACAGGAAGAGACCCAGTACTTC	CASSFAGQEETQYF